The clone carrying this TCR beta chain was detected many times. Its specificity is not known. These data come from a study of T cell repertoires in cytomegalovirus infection. Study information: CMV infection plus the matching HLA type was flagged by public TCR beta signatures.

Germline V gene data show CDR1 as SGHTA and CDR2 as FQGNSA. The CDR3 extends over 14 amino acids. V lost 7 bases to trimming and J lost 2 bases, with 15 bases between them. MiXCR was run by TCRdb on the reads, yielding one entry per CDR3 protein. The top ten hold 1.5% to 2% of the sample, which has 200,000 to 300,000 distinct CDR3 sequences, 9% to 15% seen once. Study-level points and caveats: Across the ex vivo response, the dominant clonotypes were HLA-C-restricted CMV-specific TCR beta clonotypes. Summed frequency of shared TCR beta families picked out CMV carriers who also had the relevant HLA.

The chain joins TRBV7-2 to TRBJ2-7; a weak D match, TRBD2 (6 bases). The sequence came from a human donor in good health (CMV status not recorded). Some clones in this sample may be carry-over from other donors' samples. The sequenced material came from PBMCs. Here the CDR3 DNA reads TGTGCCAGCATCCCCGGCGGGAAACCCTACGAGCAGTACTTC. Its translation: CASIPGGKPYEQYF. Filled out from reference TRBV7-2 and TRBJ2-7, the complete variable domain reads GAGVSQSPSNKVTEKGKDVELRCDPISGHTALYWYRQSLGQGLEFLIYFQGNSAPDKSGLPSDRFSAERTGGSVSTLTIQRTQQEDSAVYLCASIPGGKPYEQYFGPGTRLTVT.